A single sample gave rise to the 24 T cell receptor beta chains below, sequenced in a study of blood T cell repertoires in COVID-19. The method was immunoSEQ multiplex PCR; TCRdb's version includes in-frame clones alone and lacks a portion of them. The table shows 200,000 to 250,000 clones, with 75% to 90% occurring only once. The source material was PBMCs or T cells enriched from blood (not recorded which). Receptor source: a man between 50 and 59 years old who had been exposed to COVID-19.

J is TRBJ1-1 and V is TRBV2; 8 bases agree with TRBD1. Germline V gives CDR1 SNHLY, CDR2 FYNNEI. CDR3 length: 18 amino acids. With V trimmed by 5 bases and J by 0 bases, 14 bases remained unmatched. Here the CDR3 reads CASSYSGGELFMNTEAFF. The CDR3 bases are TGTGCCAGCAGTTACTCAGGGGGCGAGCTATTCATGAACACTGAAGCTTTCTTT. Based on the CDR3 plus reference TRBV2 and TRBJ1-1, the full variable domain is EPEVTQTPSHQVTQMGQEVILRCVPISNHLYFYWYRQILGQKVEFLVSFYNNEISEKSEIFDDQFSVERPDGSNFTLKIRSTKLEDSAMYFCASSYSGGELFMNTEAFFGQGTRLTVV.

The chain has TRBV4-1 and TRBJ1-1; unclear D gene. Between the trimmed V and J ends, which lost 4 bases and 2 bases, there was a span of 8 bases. This CDR3 has 13 amino acids. Germline V gene data show CDR1 as MGHRA and CDR2 as YSYEKL. CDR3 DNA sequence: TGCGCCAGCAGCCGTACAGCCAACACTGAAGCTTTCTTT. Translating it yields CASSRTANTEAFF.

CDR3 sequence reads: CATSDFAGGGSGELFF. The CDR3, as DNA: TGTGCCACCAGTGATTTCGCAGGGGGCGGTTCCGGGGAGCTGTTTTTT. This chain joins TRBV24-1 and TRBJ2-2, with 8 bases aligning to TRBD1. The CDR3 sequence is 16 residues long. After removal of 1 base from V and 6 bases from J, the junction contained 6 bases not matched to a gene. Germline lookup yields CDR1 KGHDR and CDR2 SFDVKD.

The chain has TRBV11-2 and TRBJ2-4, with 11 nucleotides matching TRBD2. Germline CDR1 and CDR2: SGHAT and FQNNGV. CDR3 length equals 14 residues. J was trimmed by 7 bases and V by 6 bases; bases with no gene match: 5. CDR3 loop: CASRLAGDVNIQYF. CDR3 sequence (DNA): TGTGCCAGCAGACTAGCGGGAGATGTGAACATTCAGTACTTC.

The chain carries TRBV28 and TRBJ2-3; 9 bases are a match to TRBD1. The V gene end was trimmed by 5 bases and the J gene end by 2 bases; junction bases not matched to a gene: 11. This CDR3 has 17 residues. The germline V gene encodes CDR1 MDHEN and CDR2 SYDVKM. This chain's CDR3 is CASSAGDRTGDTDTQYF. CDR3 nucleotides: TGTGCCAGCAGTGCCGGAGATCGGACAGGGGACACAGATACGCAGTATTTT.

This clone was detected once. The V and J genes are TRBV2 and TRBJ1-1; no clear D. CDR1 and CDR2 (germline): SNHLY, FYNNEI. This CDR3 has 12 amino acids. The V end was cut by 2 bases, the J end by 6 bases, with 7 bases between. The CDR3 DNA follows: TGTGCCAGCAGTGAAAGGAGATCTGAAGCTTTCTTT. Protein: CASSERRSEAFF.

This chain links TRBV5-1 with TRBJ1-2; D uncertain. Germline CDR1 reads SGHRS; CDR2 reads YFSETQ. Trimming took off 0 bases at V and 8 bases at J, with 14 bases between the two ends. This CDR3 has 14 residues. This CDR3 reads CASSLDSLSGGYTF. DNA of the CDR3: TGCGCCAGCAGCTTGGATTCCCTTTCGGGGGGCTACACCTTC.

The chain carries TRBV5-1 and TRBJ1-5; maybe TRBD1 (5 bases). V was pared by 4 bases and J by 2 bases, with 16 bases between. This CDR3 contains 16 residues. Germline assignment: CDR1 SGHRS and CDR2 YFSETQ. CDR3 in amino acids: CASSPRGGTGNQPQHF. The CDR3 coding sequence is TGCGCCAGCAGCCCTCGGGGGGGGACGGGCAATCAGCCCCAGCATTTT.

This clone was observed once. The rearrangement uses TRBV18 and TRBJ1-2; TRBD1 is a possible D gene (5 bases). This CDR3 spans 13 amino acids. The germline gives CDR1 KGHSH, CDR2 LQKENI. With 0 bases removed from V and 6 bases from J, the gap between germline ends came to 8 bases. The CDR3 loop is CASSPPGHHGYTF. The CDR3 DNA follows: TGTGCCAGCTCACCACCGGGGCACCATGGCTACACCTTC. Variable domain in full (rest from reference TRBV18 and TRBJ1-2): NAGVMQNPRHLVRRRGQEARLRCSPMKGHSHVYWYRQLPEEGLKFMVYLQKENIIDESGMPKERFSAEFPKEGPSILRIQQVVRGDSAAYFCASSPPGHHGYTFGSGTRLTVV.

The rearrangement uses TRBV28 and TRBJ1-2; D gene unclear. Trimming removed 8 bases from V and 4 bases from J, with 17 bases in between. The length of the CDR3 is 14 residues. CDR1 is MDHEN and CDR2 is SYDVKM in the germline V gene. CDR3 nucleotides: TGTGCCAGCCGAAGCCCGAATCGAGCCTATGGCTACACCTTC. It specifies CASRSPNRAYGYTF.

In this sample, this clone turned up once. The chain combines TRBV27 with TRBJ1-6; D gene ambiguous. The CDR3 runs to 15 residues. Per germline, CDR1 MNHEY and CDR2 SMNVEV (reference sequence). With 3 bases removed from V and 10 bases from J, the gap between germline ends came to 16 bases. CDR3 region: CASSLGGSGNSPLHF. The CDR3 DNA sequence: TGTGCCAGCAGTTTGGGCGGATCCGGGAACTCACCCCTCCACTTT.

The rearrangement links TRBV4-1 to TRBJ2-5; the D gene is possibly TRBD2 (6 bases). The CDR3 loop spans 14 amino acids. Germline V lookup: CDR1 MGHRA, CDR2 YSYEKL. Trimming removed 0 bases at V and 5 bases at J, with 10 bases between. The CDR3 loop reads CASSQDRRGETQYF. CDR3 coding DNA: TGCGCCAGCAGCCAAGATCGGAGGGGTGAGACCCAGTACTTC.

This sequence joins TRBV27 and TRBJ1-6; TRBD1 aligns across 8 bases. This CDR3 region has 14 residues. CDR1 and CDR2 (germline): MNHEY, SMNVEV (reference sequence). Unmatched junction bases numbered 2, after V lost 3 bases and J lost 7 bases. The CDR3 sequence: CASSFTGGNSPLHF. DNA for the CDR3: TGTGCCAGCAGTTTTACAGGGGGAAATTCACCCCTCCACTTT.

This clone was observed once. The chain couples TRBV5-6 to TRBJ1-1, with unresolved D. The CDR3 consists of 12 residues. The V end lost 2 bases, the J end lost 1 base, and 3 bases lay between the germline ends. The V gene's germline CDR1 is SGHDT and CDR2 YYEEEE. Written as DNA, the CDR3 is TGTGCCAGCAGCTTCCAGAACACTGAAGCTTTCTTT. Its protein is CASSFQNTEAFF.

The rearrangement uses TRBV7-3 and TRBJ1-2; no definite D call. The CDR3 extends over 13 amino acids. CDR1 and CDR2 from the germline V gene are SGHTA and FQGTGA. Trimming removed 1 base from V and 4 bases from J, with 7 bases in between. The CDR3 spells CASSLNSGYGYTF. The CDR3 DNA follows: TGTGCCAGCAGCTTAAACTCAGGCTATGGCTACACCTTC.

This sequence joins TRBV5-6 and TRBJ2-3; perhaps TRBD2 as D (6 bases). From germline, CDR1 is SGHDT and CDR2 YYEEEE. Trimming shortened V by 2 bases and J by 3 bases, and 13 bases separated the two germline ends. The CDR3 sequence is 15 residues long. This CDR3 reads CASSFSGRSTDTQYF. The CDR3, as DNA: TGTGCCAGCAGCTTTTCAGGGAGGTCGACAGATACGCAGTATTTT.

The chain recombines TRBV18 with TRBJ1-5, with unresolved D. The V gene lost 3 bases and the J gene lost 1 base, with 19 bases spanning the gap. The CDR3 has 18 residues. Germline V lookup: CDR1 KGHSH, CDR2 LQKENI. The CDR3 protein is CASSPLRGSSSSNQPQHF. The CDR3 DNA reads TGTGCCAGCTCACCCCTACGGGGTTCGAGCTCAAGCAATCAGCCCCAGCATTTT.

The count of this clone is one. Other DNA sequences of this sample code for an identical CDR3. V is TRBV24-1 and J is TRBJ1-4, with 10 positions matching TRBD1. This CDR3 spans 15 amino acids. The germline V gene encodes CDR1 KGHDR and CDR2 SFDVKD. Unmatched junction bases numbered 3, after V lost 3 bases and J lost 6 bases. Written as DNA, the CDR3 is TGTGCCACCAGTGATCCCGGGACAGGGGATGAAAAACTGTTTTTT. Translated: CATSDPGTGDEKLFF.

The V gene is TRBV11-2, the J gene TRBJ2-7; 11 nucleotides match TRBD2. Germline values: CDR1 SGHAT, CDR2 FQNNGV. CDR3 size: 13 residues. With 5 bases clipped from V and 6 bases from J, the junction kept 3 bases outside the gene matches. CDR3 nucleotides: TGTGCCAGCAGCGTAGCGGGGGGGTCCGAGCAGTACTTC. This translates into CASSVAGGSEQYF.

This chain uses TRBV7-9 with TRBJ1-6; 11 bases are shared with TRBD1. CDR3 size: 16 residues. CDR1 is SEHNR and CDR2 is FQNEAQ in the germline V gene (reference sequence). Trimming removed 3 bases from V and 6 bases from J; junction bases left unmatched: 4. CDR3 region: CASSLTGTGGNSPLHF. The CDR3, as DNA: TGTGCCAGCAGCTTGACCGGGACAGGGGGTAATTCACCCCTCCACTTT. Complete variable domain (other parts from reference TRBV7-9 and TRBJ1-6): DTGVSQNPRHKITKRGQNVTFRCDPISEHNRLYWYRQTLGQGPEFLTYFQNEAQLEKSRLLSDRFSAERPKGSFSTLEIQRTEQGDSAMYLCASSLTGTGGNSPLHFGNGTRLTVT.

V is TRBV10-2 and J is TRBJ1-5, with 7 positions matching TRBD1. The trim removed 0 bases at V and 0 bases at J, leaving 2 bases unmatched. The CDR3 has 16 residues. Germline V gives CDR1 WSHSY, CDR2 SAAADI. The CDR3 protein is CASSESTGYSNQPQHF. The CDR3 DNA reads as TGCGCCAGCAGTGAGTCGACAGGGTATAGCAATCAGCCCCAGCATTTT.

The chain carries TRBV9 and TRBJ1-2; D possibly corresponds to TRBD1 (6 bases). The germline V gene has CDR1 SGDLS and CDR2 YYNGEE. The CDR3 has 16 residues. The V and J ends lost 3 bases and 4 bases respectively, with 19 bases between them. DNA for the CDR3: TGTGCCAGCAGCGCCTCCCCTGGGGACACCGTCTATGGCTACACCTTC. Translation: CASSASPGDTVYGYTF.

The V call is TRBV27, the J call TRBJ2-3, with D perhaps matching TRBD1 (5 bases). The germline V gene encodes CDR1 MNHEY and CDR2 SMNVEV (reference sequence). The CDR3 runs to 14 residues. The germline V and J ends were trimmed by 8 bases and 0 bases, with 12 bases remaining between them. The CDR3 here is CASGAASSTDTQYF. The CDR3 DNA follows: TGTGCCAGCGGGGCGGCCTCTAGCACAGATACGCAGTATTTT.

The chain uses TRBV24-1 and TRBJ2-1; 7 bases match TRBD2. Germline trimming cut 0 bases from V and 1 base from J; bases unmatched to any gene: 2. The CDR3 runs 16 residues. CDR1 and CDR2 (germline): KGHDR, SFDVKD. CDR3 nucleotides: TGTGCCACCAGTGATTTGGGGGGAGGGTCCTACAATGAGCAGTTCTTC. Amino acids: CATSDLGGGSYNEQFF.